This passage covers 5 T cell receptor beta chains from one sample sequenced in a study of identical twins. Each CDR3 protein is one row after TCRdb ran MiXCR on the 5' RACE reads. The sample shows roughly 250,000 distinct CDR3 sequences, over 12% of them seen only once. Sequenced sample: memory (CD45RO+) T cells sorted from blood. The receptor set was obtained from a woman aged 18-35 years in good health.

This clonotype occurred a few times. The chain is built from TRBV20-1 and TRBJ2-7; TRBD2 matches 10 bases. Germline assignment: CDR1 DFQATT and CDR2 SNEGSKA (reference sequence). V gave up 6 bases and J gave up 0 bases; unmatched junction bases: 8. The CDR3 extends over 15 amino acids. The CDR3 region has the DNA TGCAGTGCGCAAGAGCCTAGCGGGAGCTCCTACGAGCAGTACTTC. Translating it yields CSAQEPSGSSYEQYF.

This clonotype was seen repeatedly, ten times or more. The chain couples TRBV27 to TRBJ1-3; tentatively, D is TRBD1 (5 bases). The CDR3 has 13 residues. Trimming stripped 4 bases from V and 6 bases from J, with 10 bases between. The germline V gene encodes CDR1 MNHEY and CDR2 SMNVEV (reference sequence). This CDR3 is CASSSSRANTIYF. In DNA form, the CDR3 reads TGTGCCAGCAGTTCCTCCAGGGCAAACACCATATATTTT.

This clonotype has just a few counts. The V call is TRBV6-5, the J call TRBJ1-6, with TRBD1 matching over 8 bases. The V segment lost 2 bases and the J segment 7 bases; nucleotides outside the gene matches: 1. The germline V gene has CDR1 MNHEY and CDR2 SVGAGI. The CDR3 runs 14 residues. CDR3 amino acids: CASSYDRGNSPLHF. The CDR3 region has the DNA TGTGCCAGCAGTTACGACAGGGGAAATTCACCCCTCCACTTT.

This clonotype was detected only a few times. The J gene is TRBJ2-1, the V gene TRBV7-9; TRBD1 aligns across 8 bases. The CDR3 has 16 residues. Germline CDR1 SEHNR, CDR2 FQNEAQ (reference sequence). Unmatched junction bases numbered 10, after V lost 7 bases and J lost 2 bases. In DNA form, the CDR3 reads TGTGCCAGCATCAAGGACAGGGTGGACCCCTACAATGAGCAGTTCTTC. This encodes CASIKDRVDPYNEQFF.

V usage is TRBV6-6 and J usage is TRBJ2-5; the D gene is possibly TRBD2 (6 bases). The CDR3 has 13 amino acids. V was trimmed by 6 bases and J by 5 bases, leaving 13 bases between them. CDR1 and CDR2 from the germline V gene are MNHNY and SVGAGI (reference sequence). CDR3: CASRPAGPETQYF. CDR3 nucleotides: TGTGCCAGCAGGCCCGCGGGGCCCGAGACCCAGTACTTC.